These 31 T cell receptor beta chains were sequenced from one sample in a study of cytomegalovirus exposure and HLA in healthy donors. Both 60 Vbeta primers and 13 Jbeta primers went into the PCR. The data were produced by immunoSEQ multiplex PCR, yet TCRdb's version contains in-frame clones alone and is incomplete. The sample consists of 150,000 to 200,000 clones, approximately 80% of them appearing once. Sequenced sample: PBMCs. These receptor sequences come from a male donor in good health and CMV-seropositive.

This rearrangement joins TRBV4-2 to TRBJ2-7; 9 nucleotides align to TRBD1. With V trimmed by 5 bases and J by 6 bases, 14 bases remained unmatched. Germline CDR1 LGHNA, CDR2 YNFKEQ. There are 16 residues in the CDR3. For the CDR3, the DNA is TGTGCCAGCAGCAGATTGCCGACAGGGGGAACTATCGAGCAGTACTTC. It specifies CASSRLPTGGTIEQYF.

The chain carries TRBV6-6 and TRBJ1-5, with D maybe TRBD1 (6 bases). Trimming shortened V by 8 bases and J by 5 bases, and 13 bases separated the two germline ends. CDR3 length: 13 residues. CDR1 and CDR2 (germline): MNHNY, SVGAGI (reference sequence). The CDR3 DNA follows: TGTGCCAGCGGGACACCTCTACATCAGCCCCAGCATTTT. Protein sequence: CASGTPLHQPQHF.

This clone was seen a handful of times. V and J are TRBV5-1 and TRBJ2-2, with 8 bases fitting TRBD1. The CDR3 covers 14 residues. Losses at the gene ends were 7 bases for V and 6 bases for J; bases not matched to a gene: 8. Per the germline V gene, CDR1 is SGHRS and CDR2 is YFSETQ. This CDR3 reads CASGWTGQSGELFF. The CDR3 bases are TGCGCCAGCGGCTGGACAGGGCAGTCCGGGGAGCTGTTTTTT.

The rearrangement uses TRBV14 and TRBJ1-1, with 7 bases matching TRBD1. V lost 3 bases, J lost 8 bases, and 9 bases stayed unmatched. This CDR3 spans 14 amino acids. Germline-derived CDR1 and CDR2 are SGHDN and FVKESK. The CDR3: CASSQGRGSEEAFF. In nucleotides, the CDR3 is TGTGCCAGCAGCCAGGGCAGGGGGAGTGAGGAAGCTTTCTTT.

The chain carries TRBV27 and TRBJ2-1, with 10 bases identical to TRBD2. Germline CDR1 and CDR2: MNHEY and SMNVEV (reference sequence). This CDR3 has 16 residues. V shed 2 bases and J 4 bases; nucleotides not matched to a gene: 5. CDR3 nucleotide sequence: TGTGCCAGCAGTTTAGAGACTAGCGGGTTATACAATGAGCAGTTCTTC. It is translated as CASSLETSGLYNEQFF.

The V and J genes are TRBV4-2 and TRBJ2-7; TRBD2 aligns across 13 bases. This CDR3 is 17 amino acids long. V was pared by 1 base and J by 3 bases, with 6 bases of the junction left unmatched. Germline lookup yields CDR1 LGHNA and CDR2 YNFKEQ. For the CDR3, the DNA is TGTGCCAGCAGCCAAGTCAAGGGACTAGCGGGGATCTACGAGCAGTACTTC. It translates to CASSQVKGLAGIYEQYF.

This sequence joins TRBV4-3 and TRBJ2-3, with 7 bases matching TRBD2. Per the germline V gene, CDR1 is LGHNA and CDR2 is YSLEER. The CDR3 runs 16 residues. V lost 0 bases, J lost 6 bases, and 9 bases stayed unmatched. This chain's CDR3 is CASSQDLGGVGDTQYF. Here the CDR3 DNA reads TGCGCCAGCAGCCAAGATCTGGGGGGGGTGGGCGATACGCAGTATTTT.

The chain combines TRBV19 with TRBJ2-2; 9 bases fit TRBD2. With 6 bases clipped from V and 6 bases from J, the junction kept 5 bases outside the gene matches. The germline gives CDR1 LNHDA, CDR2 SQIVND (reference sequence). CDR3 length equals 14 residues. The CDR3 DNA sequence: TGTGCCAGTAGAGGCGGGGGGGCCCCCGGGGAGCTGTTTTTT. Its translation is CASRGGGAPGELFF.

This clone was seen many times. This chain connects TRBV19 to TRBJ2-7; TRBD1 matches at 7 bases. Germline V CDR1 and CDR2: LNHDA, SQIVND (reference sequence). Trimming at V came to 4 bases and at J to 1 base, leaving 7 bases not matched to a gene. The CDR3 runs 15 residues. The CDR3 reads CASSKVMGQSYEQYF. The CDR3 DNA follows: TGTGCCAGTAGTAAAGTTATGGGACAGTCCTACGAGCAGTACTTC.

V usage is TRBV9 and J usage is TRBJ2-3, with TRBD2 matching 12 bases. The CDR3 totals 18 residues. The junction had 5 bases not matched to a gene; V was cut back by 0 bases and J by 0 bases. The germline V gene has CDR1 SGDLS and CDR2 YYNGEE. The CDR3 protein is CASSVAIGTSGSTDTQYF. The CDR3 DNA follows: TGTGCCAGCAGCGTAGCCATTGGGACTAGCGGGAGCACAGATACGCAGTATTTT.

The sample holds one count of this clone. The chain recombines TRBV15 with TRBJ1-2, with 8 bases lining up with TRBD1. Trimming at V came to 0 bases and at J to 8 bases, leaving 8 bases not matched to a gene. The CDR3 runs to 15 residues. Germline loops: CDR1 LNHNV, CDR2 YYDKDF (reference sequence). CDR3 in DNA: TGTGCCACCAGCAGAGATCTTGGACAGGGTAGGGGCTACACCTTC. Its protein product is CATSRDLGQGRGYTF.

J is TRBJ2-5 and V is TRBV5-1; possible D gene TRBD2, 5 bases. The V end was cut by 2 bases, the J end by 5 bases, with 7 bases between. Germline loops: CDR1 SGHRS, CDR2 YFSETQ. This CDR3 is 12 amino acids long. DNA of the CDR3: TGCGCCAGCAGCTTCGGGGAGGAGACCCAGTACTTC. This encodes CASSFGEETQYF.

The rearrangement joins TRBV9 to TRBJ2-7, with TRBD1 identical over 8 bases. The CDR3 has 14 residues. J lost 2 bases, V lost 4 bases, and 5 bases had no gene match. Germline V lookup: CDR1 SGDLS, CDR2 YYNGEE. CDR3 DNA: TGTGCCAGCAGCCCCCGGGACAGGACCTACGAGCAGTACTTC. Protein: CASSPRDRTYEQYF.

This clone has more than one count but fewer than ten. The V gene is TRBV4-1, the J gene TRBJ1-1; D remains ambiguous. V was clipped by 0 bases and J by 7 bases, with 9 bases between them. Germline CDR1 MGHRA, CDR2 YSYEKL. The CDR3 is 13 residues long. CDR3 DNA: TGCGCCAGCAGCCAAGATCATGGGCGTGAAGCTTTCTTT. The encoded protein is CASSQDHGREAFF.

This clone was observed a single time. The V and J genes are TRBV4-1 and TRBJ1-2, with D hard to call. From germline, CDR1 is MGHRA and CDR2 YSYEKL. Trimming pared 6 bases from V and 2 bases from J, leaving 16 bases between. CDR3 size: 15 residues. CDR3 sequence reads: CASRVGRSGNYGYTF. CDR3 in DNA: TGCGCCAGCAGAGTAGGGCGCAGCGGCAACTATGGCTACACCTTC.

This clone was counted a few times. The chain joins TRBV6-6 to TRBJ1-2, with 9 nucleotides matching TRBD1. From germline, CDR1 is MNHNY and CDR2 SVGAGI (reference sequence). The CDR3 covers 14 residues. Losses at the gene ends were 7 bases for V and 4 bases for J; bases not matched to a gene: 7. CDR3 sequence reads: CASISRGQGYGYTF. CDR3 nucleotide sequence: TGTGCCAGCATTTCCAGGGGACAGGGCTATGGCTACACCTTC.

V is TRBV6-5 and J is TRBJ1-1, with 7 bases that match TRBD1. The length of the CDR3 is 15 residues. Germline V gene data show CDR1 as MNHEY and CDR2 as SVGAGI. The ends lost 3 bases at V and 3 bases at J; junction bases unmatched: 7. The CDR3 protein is CASSYRGLLDTEAFF. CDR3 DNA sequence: TGTGCCAGCAGTTATAGGGGGCTGTTGGACACTGAAGCTTTCTTT.

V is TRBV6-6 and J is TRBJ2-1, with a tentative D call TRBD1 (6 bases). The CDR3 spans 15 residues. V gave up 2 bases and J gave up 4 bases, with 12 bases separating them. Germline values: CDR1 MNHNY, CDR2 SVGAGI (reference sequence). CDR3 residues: CASSYIQGSYNEQFF. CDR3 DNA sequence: TGTGCCAGCAGTTACATACAGGGTTCTTACAATGAGCAGTTCTTC.

Here the CDR3 DNA reads TGTGCCAGCAGTGGGACAGCGAACACCGGGGAGCTGTTTTTT. This codes for CASSGTANTGELFF. The chain is built from TRBV6-1 and TRBJ2-2, with TRBD1 as a possible D gene (6 bases). Trimming took off 4 bases at V and 0 bases at J, with 6 bases between the two ends. This CDR3 contains 14 residues. CDR1 is MNHNS, CDR2 SASEGT, per germline.

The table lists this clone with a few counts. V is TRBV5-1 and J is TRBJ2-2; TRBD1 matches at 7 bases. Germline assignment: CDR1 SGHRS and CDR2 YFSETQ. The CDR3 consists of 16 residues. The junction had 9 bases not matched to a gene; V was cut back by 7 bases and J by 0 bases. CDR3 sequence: CASLETGISNTGELFF. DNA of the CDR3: TGCGCCAGCTTGGAGACAGGGATCTCGAACACCGGGGAGCTGTTTTTT.

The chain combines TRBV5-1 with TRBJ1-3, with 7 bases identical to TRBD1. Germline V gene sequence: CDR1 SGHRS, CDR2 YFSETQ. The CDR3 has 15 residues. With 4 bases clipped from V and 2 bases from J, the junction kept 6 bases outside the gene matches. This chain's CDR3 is CASSRDSYTGNTIYF. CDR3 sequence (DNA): TGCGCCAGCAGCCGGGACAGCTACACTGGAAACACCATATATTTT.

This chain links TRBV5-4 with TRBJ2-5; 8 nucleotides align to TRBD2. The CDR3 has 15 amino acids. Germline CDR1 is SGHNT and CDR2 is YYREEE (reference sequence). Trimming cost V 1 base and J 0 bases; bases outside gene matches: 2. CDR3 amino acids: CASSLLAGYQETQYF. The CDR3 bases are TGTGCCAGCAGCTTGCTAGCGGGTTACCAAGAGACCCAGTACTTC. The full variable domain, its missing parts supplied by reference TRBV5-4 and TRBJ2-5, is ETGVTQSPTHLIKTRGQQVTLRCSSQSGHNTVSWYQQALGQGPQFIFQYYREEENGRGNFPPRFSGLQFPNYSSELNVNALELDDSALYLCASSLLAGYQETQYFGPGTRLLVL.

In nucleotides, the CDR3 is TGTGCCTGGACCGGGACTACGAACACCGGGGAGCTGTTTTTT. Protein product: CAWTGTTNTGELFF. This chain joins TRBV30 and TRBJ2-2; TRBD2 matches at 7 bases. CDR1 and CDR2 (germline): GTSNPN, SVGIG (reference sequence). The CDR3 totals 14 residues. Trimming removed 4 bases from V and 0 bases from J; junction bases left unmatched: 2.

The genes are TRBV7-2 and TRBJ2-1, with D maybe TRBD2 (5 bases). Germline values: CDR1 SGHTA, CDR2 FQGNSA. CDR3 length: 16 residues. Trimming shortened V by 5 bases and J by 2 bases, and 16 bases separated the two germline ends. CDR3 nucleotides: TGTGCCAGCAGCCGACTACTCTCTATAGCCTACAATGAGCAGTTCTTC. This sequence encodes CASSRLLSIAYNEQFF.

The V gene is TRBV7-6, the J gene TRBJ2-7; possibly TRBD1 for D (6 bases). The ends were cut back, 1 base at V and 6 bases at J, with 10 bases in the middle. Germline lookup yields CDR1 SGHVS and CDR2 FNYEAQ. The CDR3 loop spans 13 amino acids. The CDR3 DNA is TGTGCCAGCAGCTTAGGCTCGACAGGCGAGCAGTACTTC. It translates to CASSLGSTGEQYF.

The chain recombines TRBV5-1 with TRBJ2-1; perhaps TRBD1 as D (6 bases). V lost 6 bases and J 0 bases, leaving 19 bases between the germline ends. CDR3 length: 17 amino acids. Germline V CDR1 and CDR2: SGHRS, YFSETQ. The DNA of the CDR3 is TGCGCCAGCACCCCCGCCAGGGGCCCGTACTCCTACAATGAGCAGTTCTTC. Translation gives CASTPARGPYSYNEQFF.

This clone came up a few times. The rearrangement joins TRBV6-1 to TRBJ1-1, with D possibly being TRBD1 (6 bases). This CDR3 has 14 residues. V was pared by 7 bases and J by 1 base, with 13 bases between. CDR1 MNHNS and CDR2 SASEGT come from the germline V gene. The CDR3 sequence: CASKPWTANTEAFF. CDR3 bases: TGTGCCAGCAAACCCTGGACAGCGAACACTGAAGCTTTCTTT.

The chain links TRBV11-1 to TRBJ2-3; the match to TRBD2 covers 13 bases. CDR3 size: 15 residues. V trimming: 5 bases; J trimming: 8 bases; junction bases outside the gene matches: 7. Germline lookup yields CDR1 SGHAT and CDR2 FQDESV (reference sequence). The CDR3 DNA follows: TGTGCCAGCAGCCGGACTAGCGGGGGAGCCGGTACGCAGTATTTT. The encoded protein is CASSRTSGGAGTQYF. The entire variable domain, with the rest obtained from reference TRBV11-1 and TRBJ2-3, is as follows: EAEVAQSPRYKITEKSQAVAFWCDPISGHATLYWYRQILGQGPELLVQFQDESVVDDSQLPKDRFSAERLKGVDSTLKIQPAELGDSAMYLCASSRTSGGAGTQYFGPGTRLTVL.

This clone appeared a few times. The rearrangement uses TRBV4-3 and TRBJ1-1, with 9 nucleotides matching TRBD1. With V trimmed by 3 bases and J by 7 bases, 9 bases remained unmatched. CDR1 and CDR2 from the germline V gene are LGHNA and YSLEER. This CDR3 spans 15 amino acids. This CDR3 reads CASSHGRTGANEAFF. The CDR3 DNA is TGCGCCAGCAGCCATGGGCGGACAGGGGCAAATGAAGCTTTCTTT.

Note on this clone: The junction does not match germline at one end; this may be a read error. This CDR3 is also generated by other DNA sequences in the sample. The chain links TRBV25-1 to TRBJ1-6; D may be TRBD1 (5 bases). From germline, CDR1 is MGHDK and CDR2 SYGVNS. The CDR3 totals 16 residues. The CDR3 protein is CASSEYDSPTNSPLHF. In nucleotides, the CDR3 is TGCGCCAGCAGTGAATATGACAGCCCCACCAATTCACCCCTCCACTTT.

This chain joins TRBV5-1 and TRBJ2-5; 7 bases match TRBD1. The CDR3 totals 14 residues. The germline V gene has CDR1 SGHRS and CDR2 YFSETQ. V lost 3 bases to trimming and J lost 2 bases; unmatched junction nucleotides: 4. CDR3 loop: CASSWSGQQETQYF. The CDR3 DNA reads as TGCGCCAGCAGCTGGTCGGGACAGCAAGAGACCCAGTACTTC.